The source of this T cell receptor (beta chain) is a study of blood T cell repertoires in COVID-19. On the study more broadly: There were acute and convalescent COVID-19 samples, and they came from the United States, Italy and Spain. PBMCs, B-cell-depleted T cells, or T cells provided the cDNA or gDNA that made up the material.

V gave up 4 bases and J gave up 4 bases; unmatched junction bases: 9. The germline V gene encodes CDR1 LGHNA and CDR2 YNFKEQ. The CDR3 is 15 residues long. In the original analysis: Amplification from reference gene primers served as the basis for estimated nucleated cell counts. Data came from immunoSEQ multiplex PCR; TCRdb stores just in-frame clones and leaves some out. That table supplies the V and J calls and clone size; D and trimming were determined from the DNA. Of under 200,000 clones listed, just under 85% were seen once; the top ten hold roughly 8%. The sequence was collected from a man aged 40-49 years who had recovered from COVID-19. This chain joins TRBV4-2 and TRBJ2-5, with TRBD1 matching 7 bases. Source material: peripheral blood. Here the CDR3 DNA reads TGTGCCAGCAGCCCCCGATCGAACAGGGGAGAGACCCAGTACTTC. This encodes CASSPRSNRGETQYF.